The count of the clone carrying this T cell receptor (beta chain) is one. The sample comes from a study of radiotherapy plus CTLA-4 blockade in lung cancer. Generated by immunoSEQ multiplex PCR, the TCRdb table keeps only in-frame clones and is missing some. The sample yields about 68,000 clones, 65% to 80% seen once. The CDR3 spans 15 residues. Trimming took 6 bases from V and 1 from J; bases not matched to a gene: 6. Germline V gene lookup returns CDR1 LNHNV and CDR2 YYDKDF (reference sequence). The sample was peripheral blood, taken from a patient treated with radiotherapy plus ipilimumab. This TCR derives from a human donor with non-small cell lung cancer who had a complete response to radiotherapy plus ipilimumab. The rearrangement uses TRBV15 and TRBJ1-1; TRBD1 agrees at 9 bases. The CDR3 DNA follows: TGTGCCACCAGTAGGGACAGGGACGGGAACACTGAAGCTTTCTTT. Residues: CATSRDRDGNTEAFF.